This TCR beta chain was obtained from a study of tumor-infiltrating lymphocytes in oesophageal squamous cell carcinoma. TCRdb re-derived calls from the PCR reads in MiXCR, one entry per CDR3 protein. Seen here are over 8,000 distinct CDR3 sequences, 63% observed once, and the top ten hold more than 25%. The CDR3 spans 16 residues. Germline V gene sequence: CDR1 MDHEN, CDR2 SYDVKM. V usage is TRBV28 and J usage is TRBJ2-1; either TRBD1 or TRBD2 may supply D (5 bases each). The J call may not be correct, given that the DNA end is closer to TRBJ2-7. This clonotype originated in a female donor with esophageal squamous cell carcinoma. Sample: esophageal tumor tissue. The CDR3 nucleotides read TGTGCCAGCAGTGGACCCCCCGACCGGGACCTCTACGAGCAGTACTTC. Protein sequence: CASSGPPDRDLYEQYF.